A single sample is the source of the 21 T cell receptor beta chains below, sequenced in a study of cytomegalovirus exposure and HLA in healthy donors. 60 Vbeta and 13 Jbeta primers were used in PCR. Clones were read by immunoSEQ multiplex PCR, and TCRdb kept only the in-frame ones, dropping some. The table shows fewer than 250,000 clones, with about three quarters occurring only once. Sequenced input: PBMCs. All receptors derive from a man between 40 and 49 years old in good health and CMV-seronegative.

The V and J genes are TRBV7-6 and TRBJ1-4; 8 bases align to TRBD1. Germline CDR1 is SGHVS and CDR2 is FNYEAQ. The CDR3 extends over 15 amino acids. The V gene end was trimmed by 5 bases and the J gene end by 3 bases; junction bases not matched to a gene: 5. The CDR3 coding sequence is TGTGCCAGCAGCGCGGCGACAGGGGCTAATGAAAAACTGTTTTTT. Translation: CASSAATGANEKLFF.

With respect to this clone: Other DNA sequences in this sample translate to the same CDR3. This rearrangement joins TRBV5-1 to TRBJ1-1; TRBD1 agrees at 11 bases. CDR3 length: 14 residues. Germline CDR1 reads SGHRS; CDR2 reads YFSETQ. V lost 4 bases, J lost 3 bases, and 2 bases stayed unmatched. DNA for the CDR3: TGCGCCAGCAGCCCGGGACAGGGGGACACTGAAGCTTTCTTT. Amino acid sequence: CASSPGQGDTEAFF.

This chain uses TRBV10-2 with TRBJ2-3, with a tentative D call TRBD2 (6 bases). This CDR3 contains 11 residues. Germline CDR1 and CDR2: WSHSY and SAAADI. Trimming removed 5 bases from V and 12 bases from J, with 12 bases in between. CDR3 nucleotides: TGCGCCAGCAGTTCCCGGGACTCCCAGTATTTT. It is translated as CASSSRDSQYF.

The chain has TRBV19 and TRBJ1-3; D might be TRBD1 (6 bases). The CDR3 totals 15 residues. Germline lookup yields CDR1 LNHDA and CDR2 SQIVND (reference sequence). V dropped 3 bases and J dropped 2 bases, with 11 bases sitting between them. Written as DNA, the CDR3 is TGTGCCAGTAGTATTTCGGACAGCCCTGGAAACACCATATATTTT. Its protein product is CASSISDSPGNTIYF. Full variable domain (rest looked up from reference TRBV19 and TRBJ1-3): DGGITQSPKYLFRKEGQNVTLSCEQNLNHDAMYWYRQDPGQGLRLIYYSQIVNDFQKGDIAEGYSVSREKKESFPLTVTSAQKNPTAFYLCASSISDSPGNTIYFGEGSWLTVV.

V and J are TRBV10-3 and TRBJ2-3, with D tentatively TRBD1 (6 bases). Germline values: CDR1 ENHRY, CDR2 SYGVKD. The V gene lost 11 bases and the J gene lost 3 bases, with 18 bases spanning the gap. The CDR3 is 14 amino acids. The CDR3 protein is CAAQTGQQTDTQYF. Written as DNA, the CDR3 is TGTGCCGCCCAGACAGGCCAGCAGACAGATACGCAGTATTTT.

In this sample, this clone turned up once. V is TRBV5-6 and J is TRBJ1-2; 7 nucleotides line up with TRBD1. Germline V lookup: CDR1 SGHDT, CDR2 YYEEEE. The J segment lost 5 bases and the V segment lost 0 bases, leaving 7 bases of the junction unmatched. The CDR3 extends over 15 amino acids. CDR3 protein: CASSLGQGEEYGYTF. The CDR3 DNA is TGTGCCAGCAGCTTGGGACAGGGAGAAGAATATGGCTACACCTTC. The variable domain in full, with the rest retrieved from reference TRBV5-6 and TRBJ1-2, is DAGVTQSPTHLIKTRGQQVTLRCSPKSGHDTVSWYQQALGQGPQFIFQYYEEEERQRGNFPDRFSGHQFPNYSSELNVNALLLGDSALYLCASSLGQGEEYGYTFGSGTRLTVV.

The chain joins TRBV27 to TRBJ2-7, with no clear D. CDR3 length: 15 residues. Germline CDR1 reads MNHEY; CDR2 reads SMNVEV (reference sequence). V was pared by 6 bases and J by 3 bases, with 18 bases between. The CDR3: CASSPSAGRRYEQYF. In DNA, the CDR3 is TGTGCCAGCAGCCCCTCGGCAGGCAGGCGCTACGAGCAGTACTTC.

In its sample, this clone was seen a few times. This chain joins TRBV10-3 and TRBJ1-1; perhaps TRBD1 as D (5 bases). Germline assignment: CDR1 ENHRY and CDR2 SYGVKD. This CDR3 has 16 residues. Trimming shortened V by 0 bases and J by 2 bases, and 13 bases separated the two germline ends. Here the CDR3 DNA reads TGTGCCATCAGTGAGTCGGGGGACTCTTCCAACACTGAAGCTTTCTTT. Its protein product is CAISESGDSSNTEAFF.

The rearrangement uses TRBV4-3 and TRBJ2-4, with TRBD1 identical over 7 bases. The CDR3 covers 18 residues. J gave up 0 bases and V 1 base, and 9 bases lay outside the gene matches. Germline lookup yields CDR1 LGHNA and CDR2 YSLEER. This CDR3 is CASSQVSGTALAKNIQYF. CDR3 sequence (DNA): TGCGCCAGCAGCCAAGTTTCCGGGACAGCACTAGCCAAAAACATTCAGTACTTC.

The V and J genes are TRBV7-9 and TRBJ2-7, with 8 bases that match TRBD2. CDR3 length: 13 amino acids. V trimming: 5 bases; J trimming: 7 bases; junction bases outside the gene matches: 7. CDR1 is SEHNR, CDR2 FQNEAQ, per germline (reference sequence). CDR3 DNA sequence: TGTGCCAGCAGCCCGGGAGGGTTGGAAGAGCAGTACTTC. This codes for CASSPGGLEEQYF. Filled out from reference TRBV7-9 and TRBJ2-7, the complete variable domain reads DTGVSQNPRHKITKRGQNVTFRCDPISEHNRLYWYRQTLGQGPEFLTYFQNEAQLEKSRLLSDRFSAERPKGSFSTLEIQRTEQGDSAMYLCASSPGGLEEQYFGPGTRLTVT.

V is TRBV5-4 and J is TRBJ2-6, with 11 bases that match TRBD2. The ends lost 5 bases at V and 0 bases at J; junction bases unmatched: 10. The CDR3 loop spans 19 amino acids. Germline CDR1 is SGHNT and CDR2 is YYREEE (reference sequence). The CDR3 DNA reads TGTGCCAGCAGAAGAAGCCTAGCGGGGGGTAACTCTGGGGCCAACGTCCTGACTTTC. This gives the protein CASRRSLAGGNSGANVLTF.

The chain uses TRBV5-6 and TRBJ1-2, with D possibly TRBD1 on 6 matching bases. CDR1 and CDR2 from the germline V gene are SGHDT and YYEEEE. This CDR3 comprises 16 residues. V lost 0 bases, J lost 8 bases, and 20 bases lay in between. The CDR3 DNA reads TGTGCCAGCAGCTTGGGTGGAGGACAGCCCTATGGGGGCTACACCTTC. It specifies CASSLGGGQPYGGYTF.

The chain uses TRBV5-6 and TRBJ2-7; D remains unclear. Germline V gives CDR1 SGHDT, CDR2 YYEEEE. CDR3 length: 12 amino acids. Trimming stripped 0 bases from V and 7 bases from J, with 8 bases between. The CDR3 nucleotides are TGTGCCAGCAGCTTGGTAAGCGAAGAGCAGTACTTC. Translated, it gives CASSLVSEEQYF.

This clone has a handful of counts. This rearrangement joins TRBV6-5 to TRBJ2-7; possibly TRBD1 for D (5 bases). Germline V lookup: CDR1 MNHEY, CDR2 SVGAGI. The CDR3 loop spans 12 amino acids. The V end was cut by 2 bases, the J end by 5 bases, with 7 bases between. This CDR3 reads CASSYAGNEQYF. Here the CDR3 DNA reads TGTGCCAGCAGTTACGCAGGGAACGAGCAGTACTTC.

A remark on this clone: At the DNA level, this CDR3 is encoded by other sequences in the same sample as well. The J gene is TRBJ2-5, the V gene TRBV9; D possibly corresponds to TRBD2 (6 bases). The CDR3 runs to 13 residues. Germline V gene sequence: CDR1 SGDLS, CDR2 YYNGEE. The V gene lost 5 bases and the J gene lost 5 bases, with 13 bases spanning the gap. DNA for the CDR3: TGTGCCAGCAGTGGACCTAGCGACGAGACCCAGTACTTC. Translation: CASSGPSDETQYF.

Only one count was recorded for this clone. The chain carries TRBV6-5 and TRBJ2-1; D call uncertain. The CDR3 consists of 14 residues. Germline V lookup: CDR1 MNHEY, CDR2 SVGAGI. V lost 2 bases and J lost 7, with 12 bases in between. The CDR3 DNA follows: TGTGCCAGCAGTTACAGCTCCGGTAAGAATGAGCAGTTCTTC. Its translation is CASSYSSGKNEQFF.

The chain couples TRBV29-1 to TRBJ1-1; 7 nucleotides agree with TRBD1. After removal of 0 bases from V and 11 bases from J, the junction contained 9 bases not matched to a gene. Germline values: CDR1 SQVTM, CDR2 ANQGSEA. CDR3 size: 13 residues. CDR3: CSVEDSDRDPAFF. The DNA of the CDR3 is TGCAGCGTTGAAGATTCAGACAGGGACCCGGCTTTCTTT.

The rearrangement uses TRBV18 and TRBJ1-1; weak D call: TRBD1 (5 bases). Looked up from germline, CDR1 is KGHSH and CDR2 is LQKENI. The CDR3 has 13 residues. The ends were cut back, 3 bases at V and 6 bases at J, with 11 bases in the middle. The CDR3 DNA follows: TGTGCCAGCTCACCTGACAGAGATTCTGAAGCTTTCTTT. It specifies CASSPDRDSEAFF.

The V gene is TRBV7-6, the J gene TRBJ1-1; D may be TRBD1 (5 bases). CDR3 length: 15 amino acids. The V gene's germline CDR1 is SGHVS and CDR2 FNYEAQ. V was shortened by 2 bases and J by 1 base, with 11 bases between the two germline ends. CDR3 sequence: CASSLSSGGNTEAFF. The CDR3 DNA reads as TGTGCCAGCAGCTTAAGTTCGGGGGGGAACACTGAAGCTTTCTTT.

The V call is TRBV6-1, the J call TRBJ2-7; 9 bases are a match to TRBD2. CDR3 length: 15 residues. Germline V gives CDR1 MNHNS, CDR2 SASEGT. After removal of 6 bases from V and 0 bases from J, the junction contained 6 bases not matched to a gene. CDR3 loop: CASRGKREDSYEQYF. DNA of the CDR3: TGTGCCAGCAGGGGAAAGCGGGAGGACTCCTACGAGCAGTACTTC.

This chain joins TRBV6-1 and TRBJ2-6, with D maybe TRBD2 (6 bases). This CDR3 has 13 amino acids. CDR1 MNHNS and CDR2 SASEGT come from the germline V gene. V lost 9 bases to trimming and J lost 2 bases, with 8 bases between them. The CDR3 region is CASTGAGANVLTF. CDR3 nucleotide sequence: TGTGCCAGTACGGGGGCTGGGGCCAACGTCCTGACTTTC.